This T cell receptor beta chain stems from a study of cytomegalovirus exposure and HLA in healthy donors. PCR primers comprised 60 Vbeta and 13 Jbeta primers. Method: immunoSEQ multiplex PCR; TCRdb's copy keeps in-frame clones and lacks some. The sample lists 170,000 or so clones, over 70% occurring once. The CDR3 is 14 amino acids. Germline CDR1 MNHNY, CDR2 SVGAGI (reference sequence). Trimming removed 7 bases from V and 7 bases from J, with 14 bases in between. The clonotype comes from a male donor in good health and CMV-seronegative. Sequenced input: PBMCs. This chain joins TRBV6-6 and TRBJ1-6; D might be TRBD1 (5 bases). In nucleotides, the CDR3 is TGTGCCAGCAATCTCTTAAGGGGAAATTCACCCCTCCACTTT. Its translation is CASNLLRGNSPLHF.